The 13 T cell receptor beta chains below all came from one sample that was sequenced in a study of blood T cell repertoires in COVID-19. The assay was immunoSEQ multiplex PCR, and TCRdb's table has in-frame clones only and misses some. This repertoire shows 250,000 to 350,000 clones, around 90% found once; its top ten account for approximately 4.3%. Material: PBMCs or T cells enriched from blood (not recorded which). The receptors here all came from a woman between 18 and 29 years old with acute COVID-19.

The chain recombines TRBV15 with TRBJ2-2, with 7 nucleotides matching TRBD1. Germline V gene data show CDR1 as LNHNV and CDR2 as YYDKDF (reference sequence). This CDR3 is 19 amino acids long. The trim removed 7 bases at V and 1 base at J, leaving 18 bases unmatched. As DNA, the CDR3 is TGTGCCACCAAACCTCGAGGCAAGATAACAGGGGAGAACACCGGGGAGCTGTTTTTT. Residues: CATKPRGKITGENTGELFF.

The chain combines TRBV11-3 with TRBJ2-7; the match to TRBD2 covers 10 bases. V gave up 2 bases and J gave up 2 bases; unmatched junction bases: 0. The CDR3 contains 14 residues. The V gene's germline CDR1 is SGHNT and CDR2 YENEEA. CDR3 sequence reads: CASSLTSGTYEQYF. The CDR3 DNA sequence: TGTGCCAGCAGCTTAACTAGCGGGACCTACGAGCAGTACTTC.

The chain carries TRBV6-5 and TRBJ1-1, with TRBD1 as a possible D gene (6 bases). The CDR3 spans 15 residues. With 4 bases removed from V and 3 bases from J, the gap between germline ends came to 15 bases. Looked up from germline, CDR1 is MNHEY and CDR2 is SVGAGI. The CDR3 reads CASSSPTGYDTEAFF. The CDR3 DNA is TGTGCCAGCAGTTCTCCAACAGGGTACGACACTGAAGCTTTCTTT.

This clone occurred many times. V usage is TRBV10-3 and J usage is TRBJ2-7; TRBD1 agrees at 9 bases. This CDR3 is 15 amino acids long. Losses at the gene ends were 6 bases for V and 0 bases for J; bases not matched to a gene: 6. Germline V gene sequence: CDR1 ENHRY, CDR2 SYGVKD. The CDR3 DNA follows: TGTGCCATCAGGGGGACAGGGCCGAGCTCCTACGAGCAGTACTTC. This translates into CAIRGTGPSSYEQYF.

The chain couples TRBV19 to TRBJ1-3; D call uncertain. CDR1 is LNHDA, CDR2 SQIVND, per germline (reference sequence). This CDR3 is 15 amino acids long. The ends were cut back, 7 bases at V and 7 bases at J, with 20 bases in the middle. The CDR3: CASKERRSGGNTIYF. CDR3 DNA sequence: TGTGCCAGTAAGGAACGGAGGTCTGGAGGTAACACCATATATTTT.

The CDR3 is CASSEAQGIYGYTF. In DNA form, the CDR3 reads TGTGCCAGCAGTGAAGCCCAGGGCATATATGGCTACACCTTC. J is TRBJ1-2 and V is TRBV6-1; a possible D gene is TRBD1 (5 bases). This CDR3 has 14 residues. The V and J ends lost 0 bases and 5 bases respectively, with 10 bases between them. In germline, CDR1 is MNHNS, CDR2 SASEGT.

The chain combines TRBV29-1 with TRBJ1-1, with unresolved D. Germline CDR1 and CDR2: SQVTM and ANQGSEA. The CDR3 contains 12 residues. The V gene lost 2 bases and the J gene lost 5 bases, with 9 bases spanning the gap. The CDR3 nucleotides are TGCAGCGTTGAAAGCCATTGGACTGAAGCTTTCTTT. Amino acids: CSVESHWTEAFF.

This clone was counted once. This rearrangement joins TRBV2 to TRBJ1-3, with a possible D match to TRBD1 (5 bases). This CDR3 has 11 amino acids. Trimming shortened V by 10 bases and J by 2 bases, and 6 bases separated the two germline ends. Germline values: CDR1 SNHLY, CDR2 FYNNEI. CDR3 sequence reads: CATGAGNTIYF. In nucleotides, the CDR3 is TGTGCCACGGGGGCTGGAAACACCATATATTTT.

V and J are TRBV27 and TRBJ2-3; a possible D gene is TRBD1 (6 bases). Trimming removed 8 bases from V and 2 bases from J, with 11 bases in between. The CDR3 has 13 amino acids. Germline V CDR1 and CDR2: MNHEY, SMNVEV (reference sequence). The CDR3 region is CASGQIFTDTQYF. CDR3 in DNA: TGTGCCAGCGGACAGATCTTCACAGATACGCAGTATTTT.

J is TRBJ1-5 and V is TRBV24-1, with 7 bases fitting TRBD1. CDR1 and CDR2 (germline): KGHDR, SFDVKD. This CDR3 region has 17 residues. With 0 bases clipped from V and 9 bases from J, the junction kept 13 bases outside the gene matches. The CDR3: CATSDLHIIQGPGPQHF. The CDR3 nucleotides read TGTGCCACCAGTGATTTGCATATAATACAGGGGCCGGGGCCCCAGCATTTT.

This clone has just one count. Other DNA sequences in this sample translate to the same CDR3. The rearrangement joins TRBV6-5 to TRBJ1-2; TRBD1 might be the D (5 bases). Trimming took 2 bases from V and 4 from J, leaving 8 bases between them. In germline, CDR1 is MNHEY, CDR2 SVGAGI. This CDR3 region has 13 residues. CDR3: CASSYRGGYGYTF. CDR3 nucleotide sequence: TGTGCCAGCAGTTACAGGGGTGGCTATGGCTACACCTTC.

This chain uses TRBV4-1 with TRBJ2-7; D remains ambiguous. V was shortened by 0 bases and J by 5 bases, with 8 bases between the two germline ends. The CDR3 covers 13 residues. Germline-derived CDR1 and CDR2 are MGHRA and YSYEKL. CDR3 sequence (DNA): TGCGCCAGCAGCCAAGATTATGTCCACGAGCAGTACTTC. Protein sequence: CASSQDYVHEQYF.

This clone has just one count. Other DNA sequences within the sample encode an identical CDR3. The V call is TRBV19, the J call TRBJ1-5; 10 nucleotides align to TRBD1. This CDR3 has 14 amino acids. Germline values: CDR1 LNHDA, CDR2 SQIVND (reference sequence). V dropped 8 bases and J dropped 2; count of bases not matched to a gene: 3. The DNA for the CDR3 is TGTGCCAGTGCCGGGACAGGGGGCAATCAGCCCCAGCATTTT. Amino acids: CASAGTGGNQPQHF.